The 21 T cell receptor beta chains given below trace back to one sample, sequenced in a study of blood T cell repertoires in COVID-19. Using immunoSEQ multiplex PCR, the repertoire was profiled, and TCRdb retains in-frame clones only, with some absent. This repertoire shows around 27,000 clones, 80% to 90% found once; its top ten account for about 9.4%. The sequencing sample was made of peripheral blood. Every receptor here comes from a man aged 60 to 75 with acute or convalescent COVID-19.

The J gene is TRBJ2-6, the V gene TRBV19; D is perhaps TRBD2 (6 bases). Trimming took 5 bases from V and 0 from J, leaving 14 bases between them. The CDR3 runs to 17 residues. Germline CDR1 reads LNHDA; CDR2 reads SQIVND (reference sequence). The CDR3 region has the DNA TGTGCCAGTAGTCGGGACTCACCCAACTCTGGGGCCAACGTCCTGACTTTC. It codes for CASSRDSPNSGANVLTF.

This clone appeared once. The CDR3 DNA is TGTGCCAGCAGTTACTCGAGTAATGAGGTGGGCACTGAAGCTTTCTTT. It specifies CASSYSSNEVGTEAFF. The rearrangement joins TRBV6-5 to TRBJ1-1, with D hard to call. The V and J ends lost 0 bases and 4 bases respectively, with 15 bases between them. The CDR3 is 16 amino acids. Germline V CDR1 and CDR2: MNHEY, SVGAGI.

The chain has TRBV1 and TRBJ2-1; the table assigns TRBD2, which was not confirmed against the DNA. TRBV1 is an annotated pseudogene. The CDR3 contains 19 residues. The CDR3 coding sequence is TGCACCAGCAGCCAAGCCGGGACTAGCGGGCCCAGGGCCTACAATGAGCAGTTCTTC. Protein product: CTSSQAGTSGPRAYNEQFF.

The chain combines TRBV6-6 with TRBJ1-1; D uncertain. The CDR3 loop spans 14 amino acids. Germline CDR1 and CDR2: MNHNY and SVGAGI (reference sequence). V was shortened by 4 bases and J by 0 bases, with 9 bases between the two germline ends. CDR3 region: CASSSSIMNTEAFF. CDR3 bases: TGTGCCAGCAGTTCCTCAATCATGAACACTGAAGCTTTCTTT.

This chain links TRBV4-1 with TRBJ1-6; D not resolved. The CDR3 covers 15 residues. Per the germline V gene, CDR1 is MGHRA and CDR2 is YSYEKL. Trimming took 0 bases from V and 12 from J, leaving 15 bases between them. This CDR3 is CASSQDVAVVIPLHF. CDR3 nucleotides: TGCGCCAGCAGCCAAGATGTAGCAGTAGTTATACCCCTCCACTTT.

The chain links TRBV7-2 to TRBJ1-2, with D maybe TRBD1 (5 bases). This CDR3 comprises 13 residues. Germline lookup yields CDR1 SGHTA and CDR2 FQGNSA. Trimming took off 3 bases at V and 7 bases at J, with 12 bases between the two ends. CDR3 in DNA: TGTGCCAGCAGCTTTCCAGGGATCGGTGGCTACACCTTC. It encodes CASSFPGIGGYTF.

J is TRBJ2-5 and V is TRBV28; 15 bases match TRBD2. The CDR3 sequence is 18 residues long. Germline values: CDR1 MDHEN, CDR2 SYDVKM. After removal of 6 bases from V and 5 bases from J, the junction contained 13 bases not matched to a gene. The CDR3 region has the DNA TGTGCCAGCAGAAGGGGACTAGCGGGAGGTCAATTCTCCGAGACCCAGTACTTC. This translates into CASRRGLAGGQFSETQYF.

This clone was seen just once. The CDR3 is CASSLKRTEAFF. The DNA for the CDR3 is TGTGCCAGCAGCTTGAAACGGACTGAAGCTTTCTTT. This chain links TRBV5-6 with TRBJ1-1; the D is unclear. CDR3 size: 12 residues. Germline values: CDR1 SGHDT, CDR2 YYEEEE. V was clipped by 1 base and J by 5 bases, with 6 bases between them.

The V call is TRBV27, the J call TRBJ2-1; D perhaps matches TRBD1 (6 bases). V shed 2 bases and J shed 4 bases, with 9 bases lying between them. In germline, CDR1 is MNHEY, CDR2 SMNVEV (reference sequence). The CDR3 covers 14 residues. The CDR3 spells CASSLQGLYNEQFF. The CDR3 region has the DNA TGTGCCAGCAGTTTACAGGGGCTTTACAATGAGCAGTTCTTC.

The rearrangement uses TRBV4-1 and TRBJ2-5, with TRBD2 identical over 11 bases. The CDR3 consists of 15 residues. V was clipped by 2 bases and J by 4 bases; unmatched bases: 3. Germline CDR1 MGHRA, CDR2 YSYEKL. This CDR3 reads CASSQQGLAGETQYF. The CDR3 DNA reads TGCGCCAGCAGCCAACAAGGACTAGCGGGAGAGACCCAGTACTTC.

The chain links TRBV18 to TRBJ1-2; D may be TRBD1 (6 bases). Germline loops: CDR1 KGHSH, CDR2 LQKENI. CDR3 length: 16 amino acids. The ends were cut back, 0 bases at V and 6 bases at J, with 17 bases in the middle. For the CDR3, the DNA is TGTGCCAGCTCACCACCAACTTGGTCAGGGGCGGATGGCTACACCTTC. It translates to CASSPPTWSGADGYTF.

The chain recombines TRBV29-1 with TRBJ2-3; TRBD2 agrees at 11 bases. V dropped 4 bases and J dropped 2; count of bases not matched to a gene: 5. Germline CDR1 and CDR2: SQVTM and ANQGSEA. This CDR3 contains 15 residues. The CDR3: CSVVSTSGITDTQYF. The CDR3 bases are TGCAGCGTTGTTTCGACTAGCGGGATCACAGATACGCAGTATTTT.

The chain recombines TRBV4-2 with TRBJ2-2, with D maybe TRBD2 (7 bases). Between the trimmed V and J ends, which lost 4 bases and 6 bases, there was a span of 15 bases. This CDR3 has 15 residues. Germline values: CDR1 LGHNA, CDR2 YNFKEQ. The DNA for the CDR3 is TGTGCCAGCAGCCCAGCCGAGGGGGGGTCCGGGGAGCTGTTTTTT. This translates into CASSPAEGGSGELFF.

Only one count was recorded for this clone. The genes are TRBV3-1 (or the pseudogene TRBV3-2) and TRBJ1-5; D is possibly TRBD1 (5 bases). The CDR3 covers 16 residues. Deletions cut 0 bases from V and 1 base from J, with 10 bases between. CDR1 LGHDT and CDR2 YNNKEL come from the germline V gene (reference sequence). The CDR3 DNA reads as TGTGCCAGCAGCCAAGAATTTCGGGGGAGCAATCAGCCCCAGCATTTT. Translating it yields CASSQEFRGSNQPQHF.

This clone was detected a few times. This chain links TRBV1 with TRBJ1-5. TRBV1 is a documented pseudogene. This CDR3 is built from 17 residues. CDR3 region: CTSSHPFSGYSNQPQHF. The DNA for the CDR3 is TGCACCAGCAGCCACCCCTTTTCGGGTTATAGCAATCAGCCCCAGCATTTT.

This clone appeared a few times. This rearrangement joins TRBV6-1 to TRBJ1-2, with 7 bases fitting TRBD1. The CDR3 has 14 amino acids. Per germline, CDR1 MNHNS and CDR2 SASEGT. V was pared by 2 bases and J by 6 bases, with 6 bases of the junction left unmatched. In nucleotides, the CDR3 is TGTGCCAGCAGTGAATCAGGGGGGATGGATGGCTACACCTTC. Translating gives CASSESGGMDGYTF.

V gene TRBV10-1 combines with J gene TRBJ2-1; 7 bases match TRBD1. The CDR3 length is 15 residues. After removal of 6 bases from V and 8 bases from J, the junction contained 13 bases not matched to a gene. CDR1 and CDR2 from the germline V gene are WNHNN and SYGVQD (reference sequence). CDR3: CASSKTRDRRDEQFF. The CDR3 DNA reads as TGCGCCAGCAGCAAAACCCGGGACAGAAGGGATGAGCAGTTCTTC.

The chain recombines TRBV5-8 with TRBJ1-5, with 7 bases aligning to TRBD1. The length of the CDR3 is 14 residues. V was clipped by 0 bases and J by 4 bases; unmatched bases: 1. Germline V CDR1 and CDR2: SGHTS, YDEGEE. The CDR3 region has the DNA TGTGCCAGCAGCTTGGCCAGGGGGAATCAGCCCCAGCATTTT. As protein: CASSLARGNQPQHF.

The chain couples TRBV5-1 to TRBJ2-7; 7 bases fit TRBD1. CDR3 size: 12 residues. V lost 4 bases, J lost 4 bases, and 2 bases stayed unmatched. Germline-derived CDR1 and CDR2 are SGHRS and YFSETQ. CDR3: CASSRQGYEQYF. The CDR3 DNA reads TGCGCCAGCAGCAGACAGGGATACGAGCAGTACTTC.

The V and J genes are TRBV18 and TRBJ1-4; 8 bases fit TRBD1. The V gene's germline CDR1 is KGHSH and CDR2 LQKENI. V shed 3 bases, J shed 6 bases, and the junction held 6 bases outside the gene matches. This CDR3 region has 15 residues. The CDR3 sequence: CASSPIPTGDEKLFF. The CDR3 coding sequence is TGTGCCAGCTCACCGATACCGACAGGGGATGAAAAACTGTTTTTT.

The CDR3 reads CASSQGPNTGELFF. The CDR3 DNA is TGTGCCAGCAGTCAGGGGCCGAACACCGGGGAGCTGTTTTTT. The gene calls are TRBV6-5 and TRBJ2-2, with D possibly matching TRBD1 (6 bases). The CDR3 sequence is 14 residues long. Trimming removed 5 bases at V and 0 bases at J, with 7 bases between. The germline CDR1 and CDR2 sequences are MNHEY and SVGAGI.